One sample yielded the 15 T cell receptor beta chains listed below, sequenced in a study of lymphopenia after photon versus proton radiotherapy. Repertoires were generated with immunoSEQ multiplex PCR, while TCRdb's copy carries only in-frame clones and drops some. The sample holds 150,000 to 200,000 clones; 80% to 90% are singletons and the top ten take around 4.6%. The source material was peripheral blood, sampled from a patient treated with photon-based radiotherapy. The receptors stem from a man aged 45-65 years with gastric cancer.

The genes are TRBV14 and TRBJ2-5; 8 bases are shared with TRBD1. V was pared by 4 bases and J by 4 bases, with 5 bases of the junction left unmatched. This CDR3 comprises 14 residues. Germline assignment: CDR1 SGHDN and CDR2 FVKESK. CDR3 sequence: CASSPWTGRETQYF. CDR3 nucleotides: TGTGCCAGCAGCCCCTGGACAGGGCGAGAGACCCAGTACTTC.

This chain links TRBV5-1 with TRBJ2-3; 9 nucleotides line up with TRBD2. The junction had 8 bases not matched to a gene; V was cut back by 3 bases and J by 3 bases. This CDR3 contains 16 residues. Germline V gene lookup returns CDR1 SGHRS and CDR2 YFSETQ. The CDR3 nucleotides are TGCGCCAGCAGCTCGGGGGCTAGCGGGATTACAGATACGCAGTATTTT. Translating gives CASSSGASGITDTQYF. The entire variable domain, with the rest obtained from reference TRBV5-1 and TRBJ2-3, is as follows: KAGVTQTPRYLIKTRGQQVTLSCSPISGHRSVSWYQQTPGQGLQFLFEYFSETQRNKGNFPGRFSGRQFSNSRSEMNVSTLELGDSALYLCASSSGASGITDTQYFGPGTRLTVL.

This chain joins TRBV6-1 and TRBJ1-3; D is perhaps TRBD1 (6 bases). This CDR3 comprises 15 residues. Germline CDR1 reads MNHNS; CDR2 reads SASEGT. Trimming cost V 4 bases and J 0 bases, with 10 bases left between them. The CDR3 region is CASSVGTFSGNTIYF. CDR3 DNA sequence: TGTGCCAGCAGTGTGGGGACATTCTCTGGAAACACCATATATTTT.

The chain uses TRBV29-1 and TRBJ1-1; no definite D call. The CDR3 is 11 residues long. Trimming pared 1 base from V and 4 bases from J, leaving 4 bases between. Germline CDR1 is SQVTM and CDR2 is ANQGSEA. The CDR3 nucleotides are TGCAGCGTTGAAGGTCGCACTGAAGCTTTCTTT. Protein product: CSVEGRTEAFF. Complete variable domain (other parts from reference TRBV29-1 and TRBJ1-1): SAVISQKPSRDICQRGTSLTIQCQVDSQVTMMFWYRQQPGQSLTLIATANQGSEATYESGFVIDKFPISRPNLTFSTLTVSNMSPEDSSIYLCSVEGRTEAFFGQGTRLTVV.

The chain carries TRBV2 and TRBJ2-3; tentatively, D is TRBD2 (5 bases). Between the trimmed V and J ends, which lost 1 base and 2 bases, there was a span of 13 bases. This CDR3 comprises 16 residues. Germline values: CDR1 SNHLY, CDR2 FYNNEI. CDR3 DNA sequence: TGTGCCAGCAGTGAAGTTAGCGATAAAACCACAGATACGCAGTATTTT. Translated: CASSEVSDKTTDTQYF. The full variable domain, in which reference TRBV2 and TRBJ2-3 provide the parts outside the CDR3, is EPEVTQTPSHQVTQMGQEVILRCVPISNHLYFYWYRQILGQKVEFLVSFYNNEISEKSEIFDDQFSVERPDGSNFTLKIRSTKLEDSAMYFCASSEVSDKTTDTQYFGPGTRLTVL.

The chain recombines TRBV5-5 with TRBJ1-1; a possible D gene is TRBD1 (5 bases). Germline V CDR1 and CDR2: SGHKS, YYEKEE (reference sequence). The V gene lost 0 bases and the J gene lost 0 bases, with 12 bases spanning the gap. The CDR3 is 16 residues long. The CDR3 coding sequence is TGTGCCAGCAGCTTGGAGGCAGGGCGTCTGAACACTGAAGCTTTCTTT. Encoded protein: CASSLEAGRLNTEAFF.

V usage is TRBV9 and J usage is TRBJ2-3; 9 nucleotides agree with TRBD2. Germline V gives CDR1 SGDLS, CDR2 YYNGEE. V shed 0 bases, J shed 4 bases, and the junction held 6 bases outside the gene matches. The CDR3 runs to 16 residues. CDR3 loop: CASSVVAGGSADTQYF. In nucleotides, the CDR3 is TGTGCCAGCAGCGTAGTTGCGGGAGGGTCCGCAGATACGCAGTATTTT.

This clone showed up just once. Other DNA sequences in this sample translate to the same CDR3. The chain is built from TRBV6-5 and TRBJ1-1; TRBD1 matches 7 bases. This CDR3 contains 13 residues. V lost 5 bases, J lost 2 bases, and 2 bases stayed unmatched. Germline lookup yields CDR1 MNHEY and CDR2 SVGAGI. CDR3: CASSRQGNTEAFF. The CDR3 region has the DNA TGTGCCAGCAGTCGACAGGGTAACACTGAAGCTTTCTTT.

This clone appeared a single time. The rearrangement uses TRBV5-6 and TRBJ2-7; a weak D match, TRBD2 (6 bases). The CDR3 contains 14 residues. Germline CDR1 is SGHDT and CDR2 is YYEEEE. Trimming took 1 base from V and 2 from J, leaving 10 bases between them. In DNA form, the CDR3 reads TGTGCCAGCAGCTTGTATAGCGGAACCTACGAGCAGTACTTC. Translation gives CASSLYSGTYEQYF.

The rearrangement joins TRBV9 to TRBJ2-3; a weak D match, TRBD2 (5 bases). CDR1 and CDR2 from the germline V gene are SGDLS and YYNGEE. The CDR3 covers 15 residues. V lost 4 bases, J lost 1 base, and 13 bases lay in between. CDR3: CASSNGNFGTDTQYF. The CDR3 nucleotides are TGTGCCAGCAGCAACGGGAACTTCGGCACAGATACGCAGTATTTT. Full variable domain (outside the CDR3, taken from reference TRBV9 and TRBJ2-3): DSGVTQTPKHLITATGQRVTLRCSPRSGDLSVYWYQQSLDQGLQFLIQYYNGEERAKGNILERFSAQQFPDLHSELNLSSLELGDSALYFCASSNGNFGTDTQYFGPGTRLTVL.

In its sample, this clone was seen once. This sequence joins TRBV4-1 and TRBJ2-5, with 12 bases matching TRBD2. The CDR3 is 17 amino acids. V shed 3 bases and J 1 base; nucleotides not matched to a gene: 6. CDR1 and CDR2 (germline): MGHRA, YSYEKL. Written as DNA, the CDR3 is TGCGCCAGCAGCCACATTCTAGCGGGAGGGAGCCAAGAGACCCAGTACTTC. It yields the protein CASSHILAGGSQETQYF.

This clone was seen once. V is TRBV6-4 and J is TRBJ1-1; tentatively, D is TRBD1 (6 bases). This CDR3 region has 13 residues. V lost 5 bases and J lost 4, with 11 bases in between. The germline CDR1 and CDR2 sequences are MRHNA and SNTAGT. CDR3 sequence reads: CASSLQGGTEAFF. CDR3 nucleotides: TGTGCCAGCAGTTTACAGGGTGGCACTGAAGCTTTCTTT.

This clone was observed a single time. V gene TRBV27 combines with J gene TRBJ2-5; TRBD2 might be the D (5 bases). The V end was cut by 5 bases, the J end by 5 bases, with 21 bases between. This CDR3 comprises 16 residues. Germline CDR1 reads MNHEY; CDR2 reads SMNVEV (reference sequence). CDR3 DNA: TGTGCCAGCAGTGTGCGTTTGACGGGGTACGGGGAGACCCAGTACTTC. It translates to CASSVRLTGYGETQYF.

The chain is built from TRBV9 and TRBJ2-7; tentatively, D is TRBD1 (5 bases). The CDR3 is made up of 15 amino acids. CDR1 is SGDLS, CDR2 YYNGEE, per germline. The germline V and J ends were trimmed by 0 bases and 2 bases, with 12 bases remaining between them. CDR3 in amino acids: CASSVAPTDPYEQYF. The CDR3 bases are TGTGCCAGCAGCGTAGCACCGACAGACCCCTACGAGCAGTACTTC.

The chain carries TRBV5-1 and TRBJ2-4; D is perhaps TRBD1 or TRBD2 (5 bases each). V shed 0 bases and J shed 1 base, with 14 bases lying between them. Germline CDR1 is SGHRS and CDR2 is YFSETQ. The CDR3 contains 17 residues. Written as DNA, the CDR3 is TGCGCCAGCAGCTTGGCCGGGGCGGGTTTGGCCAAAAACATTCAGTACTTC. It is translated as CASSLAGAGLAKNIQYF.